Presented here are 3 T cell receptor beta chains from one specimen sequenced in a study of T cell repertoires in cytomegalovirus infection. TCRdb re-called the reads through MiXCR, storing one row per CDR3 protein. The sample yields about 440,000 distinct CDR3 sequences, 30% to 40% seen once. The sequenced material came from PBMCs. The receptors come from a human donor in good health (CMV status not recorded). Some clones in this sample may be carry-over from other donors' samples.

The V call is TRBV7-9, the J call TRBJ1-2, with a tentative D call TRBD1 (5 bases). Germline loops: CDR1 SEHNR, CDR2 FQNEAQ (reference sequence). The CDR3 is 14 amino acids. V lost 5 bases to trimming and J lost 4 bases, with 14 bases between them. The CDR3, as DNA: TGTGCCAGCAGCCCACCCGGGGCTAGCTATGGCTACACCTTC. It is translated as CASSPPGASYGYTF. Complete variable domain (other parts from reference TRBV7-9 and TRBJ1-2): DTGVSQNPRHKITKRGQNVTFRCDPISEHNRLYWYRQTLGQGPEFLTYFQNEAQLEKSRLLSDRFSAERPKGSFSTLEIQRTEQGDSAMYLCASSPPGASYGYTFGSGTRLTVV.

The chain carries TRBV20-1 and TRBJ1-4; D remains unclear. There are 13 residues in the CDR3. The V gene's germline CDR1 is DFQATT and CDR2 SNEGSKA (reference sequence). V lost 7 bases, J lost 7 bases, and 16 bases lay in between. CDR3: CSVSPWAGEKLFF. The CDR3 DNA is TGCAGTGTCTCCCCTTGGGCGGGTGAAAAACTGTTTTTT.

This clonotype was recorded a few times. V and J are TRBV27 and TRBJ1-4; 10 nucleotides agree with TRBD1. J gave up 0 bases and V 6 bases, and 28 bases lay outside the gene matches. Germline CDR1 is MNHEY and CDR2 is SMNVEV (reference sequence). The CDR3 extends over 24 amino acids. The chain's CDR3 is CASRPLTGTGVPHQPVATNEKLFF. The DNA for the CDR3 is TGTGCCAGCAGGCCACTAACCGGGACAGGGGTCCCCCATCAACCAGTTGCAACTAATGAAAAACTGTTTTTT.